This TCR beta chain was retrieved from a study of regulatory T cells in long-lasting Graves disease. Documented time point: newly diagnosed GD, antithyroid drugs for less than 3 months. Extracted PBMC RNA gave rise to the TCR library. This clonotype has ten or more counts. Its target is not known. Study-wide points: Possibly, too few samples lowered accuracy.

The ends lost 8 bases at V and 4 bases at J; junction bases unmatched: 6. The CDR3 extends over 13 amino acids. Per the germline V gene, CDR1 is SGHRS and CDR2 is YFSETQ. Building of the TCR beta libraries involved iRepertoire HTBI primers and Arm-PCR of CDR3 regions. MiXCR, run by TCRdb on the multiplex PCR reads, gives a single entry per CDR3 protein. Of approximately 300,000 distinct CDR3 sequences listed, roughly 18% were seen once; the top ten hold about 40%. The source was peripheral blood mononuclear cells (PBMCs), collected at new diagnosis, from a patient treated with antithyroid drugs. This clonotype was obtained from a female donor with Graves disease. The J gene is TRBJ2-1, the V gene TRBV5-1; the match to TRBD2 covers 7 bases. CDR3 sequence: CASTTSPYNEQFF. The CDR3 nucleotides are TGCGCCAGTACGACTAGCCCATACAATGAGCAGTTCTTC.